The sequence of this T cell receptor beta chain was determined in a study of cytomegalovirus exposure and HLA in healthy donors. The repertoire was sequenced with immunoSEQ multiplex PCR; TCRdb's copy has only in-frame clones and lacks some. There are 43,000 or so clones in the sample; around nine tenths occur only once, and approximately 5.9% lies in the top ten. The length of the CDR3 is 12 residues. V gave up 4 bases and J gave up 7 bases, with 8 bases separating them. The germline V gene encodes CDR1 MRHNA and CDR2 SNTAGT. The sample holds a few counts of this clone. The TCR was taken from a man between 18 and 35 years old in good health and CMV-seronegative. The sample consisted of PBMCs. The rearrangement uses TRBV6-4 and TRBJ1-5; no firm D call. The CDR3 region is CASSGGSQPQHF. The DNA of the CDR3 is TGTGCCAGCAGTGGAGGTTCCCAGCCCCAGCATTTT.